The rows below give T cell receptor beta chains drawn from one sample of a study of blood T cells in healthy people across ages. From the 5' RACE reads, TCRdb called clonotypes with MiXCR, one entry per CDR3 protein. Among 800,000 to 1,300,000 distinct CDR3 sequences listed, roughly a quarter were seen once. These same data were also listed under a study on T cells of mothers and their children.

The specimen sequenced was blood. The receptor source for this set is a girl between 2 and 10 years old in good health. Each CDR3 is given with its conserved first and last residue. The D gene is left open where the match is weak. The size field is filled for only some rows; it gives once, few, many or a size class.

J	V	size	D	DNA	CDR3
TRBJ1-1	TRBV20-1	-	-	TGCAGTGCCCAAGGGGCCGGGAACACTGAAGCTTTCTTT	CSAQGAGNTEAFF
TRBJ1-4	TRBV11-2	-	-	TGTGCCAGCAGCCCCGGTCGGGAGGAAGAAAAACTGTTTTTT	CASSPGREEEKLFF
TRBJ1-4	TRBV19	few	-	TGTGCCAGTAGTCGGGTACGTGAAAAACTGTTTTTT	CASSRVREKLFF
TRBJ2-7	TRBV7-8	-	-	TGTGCCAGCAGCTTAGACGCGAACGAGCAGTACTTC	CASSLDANEQYF
TRBJ1-4	TRBV6-5	few	-	TGTGCCAGCAGTTACGAAGGGGGTGCAACTAATGAAAAACTGTTTTTT	CASSYEGGATNEKLFF
TRBJ1-6	TRBV4-3	-	-	TGCGCCAGCAGCCCGACGGTGTATAATTCACCCCTCCACTTT	CASSPTVYNSPLHF
TRBJ2-7	TRBV7-8	-	-	TGTGCCAGCAGCCCCCCTTGGGGACTTCAATCCTTC	CASSPPWGLQSF
TRBJ2-5	TRBV6-2/TRBV6-3	-	-	TGTGCCAGCAGGTCGACGGCCCGAGAGACCCAGTACTTC	CASRSTARETQYF
TRBJ2-7	TRBV7-6	-	-	TGTGCCAGCAGCTTAGAACCGGGAGTCTCCTACGAGCAGTACTTC	CASSLEPGVSYEQYF
TRBJ2-5	TRBV5-1	-	-	TGCGCCAGCAGCTTGGACGGGGCCTCCCAGTACTTC	CASSLDGASQYF
TRBJ1-6	TRBV15	-	-	TGTGCCACCAGCAGAGAGCAGTGGGGGAATTCACCCCTCCACTTT	CATSREQWGNSPLHF
TRBJ1-2	TRBV7-2	few	-	TGTGCCAGCAGCTTAGCGGGGGGGCCGGGAATGGGCTATGGCTACACCTTC	CASSLAGGPGMGYGYTF
TRBJ2-1	TRBV7-3	few	-	TGTGCCAGCAGCTTTGGGGCCCTGGGTGAGCAGTTCTTC	CASSFGALGEQFF
TRBJ2-1	TRBV3-1	many	TRBD1	TGTGCCAGCAGCCAAGGACAGGGGTACAATGAGCAGTTCTTC	CASSQGQGYNEQFF
TRBJ2-1	TRBV10-3	few	TRBD2	TGTGCCATCACGACGGGACTAGCGGGGGACAATGAGCAGTTCTTC	CAITTGLAGDNEQFF
TRBJ2-7	TRBV5-1	-	TRBD1	TGCGCCAGCAGCTTGGGACAGGGGGCATTGTACGAGCAGTACTTC	CASSLGQGALYEQYF
TRBJ2-7	TRBV7-2	once	-	TGTGCCAGCAGCTTAGGGAGCGCAGGGGCGGGATACGAGCAGTACTTC	CASSLGSAGAGYEQYF
TRBJ1-6	TRBV12-3/TRBV12-4	-	-	TGTGCCAGCAGGTCCCGGGCAGGCGCTAATTCACCCCTCCACTTT	CASRSRAGANSPLHF
TRBJ2-6	TRBV29-1	-	-	TGCAGCGTTCAAGGAAGGAAGGCTGGGGCCAACGTCCTGACTTTC	CSVQGRKAGANVLTF
TRBJ2-1	TRBV27	few	-	TGTGCCAGCAGTTTATCGGTGGTGGATGAGCAGTTCTTC	CASSLSVVDEQFF
TRBJ2-2	TRBV20-1	-	-	TGCAGTGCTAGGGTGATAGGGGTCACCGGGGAGCTGTTTTTT	CSARVIGVTGELFF
TRBJ1-1	TRBV7-6	few	-	TGTGCCAGCAGCTTTTATTCCGGGCCAGGGTTTGAAGCTTTCTTT	CASSFYSGPGFEAFF
TRBJ2-1	TRBV6-6	-	-	TGTGCCAGCAGAAACCAAGGGCAGGAGTACTTC	CASRNQGQEYF
TRBJ2-1	TRBV12-3/TRBV12-4	-	-	TGTGCCAGCAGTACGCTGGGCGAGAGGTTCTTC	CASSTLGERFF
TRBJ1-2	TRBV7-9	few	TRBD1	TGTGCCAGCAGCGGAAACACAGGGGCTAACTATGGCTACACCTTC	CASSGNTGANYGYTF
TRBJ2-2	TRBV4-3	few	-	TGCGCCAGCAGCCAAGATCGGGGGCCCACCGGGGAGCTGTTTTTT	CASSQDRGPTGELFF
TRBJ2-7	TRBV20-1	-	TRBD2	TGCAGTGCTGGAGGACTAGCGGGGGCCTACGAGCAGTACTTC	CSAGGLAGAYEQYF
TRBJ2-7	TRBV28	few	TRBD2	TGTGCCAGCAGTTTGACTAGCGGGAGCGGCGAGCAGTACTTC	CASSLTSGSGEQYF
TRBJ2-2	TRBV24-1	few	-	TGTGCCACCAGTGATTTGGGGGCAGGGGTAAATTCCGGGGAGCTGTTTTTT	CATSDLGAGVNSGELFF